Following are 8 T cell receptor beta chains from one sample sequenced in a study of intratumoral heterogeneity in liver cancer. Only in-frame clones appear in the TCRdb table, and some are missing; sequencing was by immunoSEQ multiplex PCR. The repertoire consists of over 5,000 clones, with around 50% occurring once and the leading ten covering more than 11%. Tumour samples came from separate, distinct regions of the hepatocellular carcinoma nodule. The sequencing used tumor tissue, collected before any cancer treatment. These receptors all stem from an older man with hepatocellular carcinoma.

The table lists this clone with a count of one. This chain links TRBV3-1 (or the pseudogene TRBV3-2) with TRBJ2-6, with 8 bases lining up with TRBD1. With 4 bases clipped from V and 4 bases from J, the junction kept 9 bases outside the gene matches. Germline assignment: CDR1 LGHDT and CDR2 YNNKEL (reference sequence). CDR3 size: 17 residues. Here the CDR3 DNA reads TGTGCCAGCAGCCGAACTCAGGGGGCGGGAGGGGCCAACGTCCTGACTTTC. The encoded protein is CASSRTQGAGGANVLTF.

This clone came up a few times. The chain joins TRBV6-2 or TRBV6-3 to TRBJ1-1, with 7 bases matching TRBD1. Trimming cost V 5 bases and J 3 bases; bases outside gene matches: 12. Germline V gene sequence: CDR1 MNHEY, CDR2 SVGEGT. The CDR3 totals 16 residues. The CDR3 DNA follows: TGTGCCAGCAGTGGTGACAGGGCCCTATGGGACACTGAAGCTTTCTTT. Residues: CASSGDRALWDTEAFF.

The chain combines TRBV2 with TRBJ1-1; no clear D gene. The CDR3 contains 12 residues. V lost 6 bases to trimming and J lost 10 bases, with 15 bases between them. CDR1 SNHLY and CDR2 FYNNEI come from the germline V gene. For the CDR3, the DNA is TGTGCCAGCAGGGTAGGGTCGTATGGAGCTTTCTTT. Its protein product is CASRVGSYGAFF.

This chain uses TRBV30 with TRBJ2-3; 8 nucleotides align to TRBD1. CDR1 is GTSNPN, CDR2 SVGIG, per germline (reference sequence). The CDR3 has 14 amino acids. Unmatched junction bases numbered 0, after V lost 0 bases and J lost 1 base. The CDR3 DNA reads TGTGCCTGGAGTGTGGGACAGGGCACAGATACGCAGTATTTT. It yields the protein CAWSVGQGTDTQYF.

The DNA for the CDR3 is TGTGCCAGCGACCAGGGGGGGGTAGGCACTGAAGCTTTCTTT. It specifies CASDQGGVGTEAFF. V gene TRBV7-9 combines with J gene TRBJ1-1; 7 nucleotides agree with TRBD1. The V segment lost 8 bases and the J segment 4 bases; nucleotides outside the gene matches: 10. CDR3 length equals 14 residues. CDR1 is SEHNR and CDR2 is FQNEAQ in the germline V gene (reference sequence).

By proportion, this clone is medium-sized. This chain connects TRBV5-1 to TRBJ2-3; D might be TRBD1 (6 bases). The CDR3 loop spans 15 amino acids. Trimming removed 0 bases at V and 3 bases at J, with 11 bases between. Germline V gene data show CDR1 as SGHRS and CDR2 as YFSETQ. The CDR3 nucleotides are TGCGCCAGCAGCTTGGCCAGGGGAGTTACAGATACGCAGTATTTT. It is translated as CASSLARGVTDTQYF.

This chain links TRBV7-2 with TRBJ2-7; the match to TRBD1 covers 8 bases. CDR1 is SGHTA, CDR2 FQGNSA, per germline. V dropped 5 bases and J dropped 2; count of bases not matched to a gene: 5. This CDR3 is built from 14 residues. The CDR3, as DNA: TGTGCCAGCAGCCGCGGACAGGGAACCTACGAGCAGTACTTC. As protein: CASSRGQGTYEQYF.

The V gene is TRBV27, the J gene TRBJ2-3; maybe TRBD2 (5 bases). There are 14 residues in the CDR3. Germline values: CDR1 MNHEY, CDR2 SMNVEV (reference sequence). The V and J ends lost 4 bases and 1 base respectively, with 9 bases between them. CDR3 sequence reads: CASSSVGGTDTQYF. The CDR3 DNA sequence: TGTGCCAGCAGTTCCGTCGGGGGCACAGATACGCAGTATTTT.